The next 3 T cell receptor beta chains were all read from a single sample in a study of long-term antiretroviral therapy in people with HIV. immunoSEQ v3.0 was run at survey level. Clones were read by immunoSEQ multiplex PCR, and TCRdb kept only the in-frame ones, dropping some. The sample comprises 20,000 to 25,000 clones, 85% of which are singletons, and roughly 3.9% rests with the top ten. The material sequenced was unsorted PBMCs, taken roughly 4 years after starting antiretroviral therapy. These receptors originate from a man aged 18 to 29 with HIV.

The chain uses TRBV5-1 and TRBJ1-1, with D perhaps TRBD1 (5 bases). From germline, CDR1 is SGHRS and CDR2 YFSETQ. The CDR3 is 14 amino acids. V gave up 2 bases and J gave up 1 base, with 9 bases separating them. The CDR3 is CASSLTGGNTEAFF. Written as DNA, the CDR3 is TGCGCCAGCAGCTTAACCGGGGGGAACACTGAAGCTTTCTTT.

The chain employs TRBV5-1 and TRBJ1-3, with D maybe TRBD1 (5 bases). V gave up 0 bases and J gave up 0 bases, with 10 bases separating them. This CDR3 comprises 16 residues. Per germline, CDR1 SGHRS and CDR2 YFSETQ. CDR3 nucleotides: TGCGCCAGCAGCTTGGGGACACCGAGCTCTGGAAACACCATATATTTT. It encodes CASSLGTPSSGNTIYF. Supplemented by reference TRBV5-1 and TRBJ1-3, the full variable domain reads KAGVTQTPRYLIKTRGQQVTLSCSPISGHRSVSWYQQTPGQGLQFLFEYFSETQRNKGNFPGRFSGRQFSNSRSEMNVSTLELGDSALYLCASSLGTPSSGNTIYFGEGSWLTVV.

This clone was counted once. The chain uses TRBV28 and TRBJ2-5; D call uncertain. With 5 bases removed from V and 2 bases from J, the gap between germline ends came to 12 bases. The germline gives CDR1 MDHEN, CDR2 SYDVKM. There are 14 residues in the CDR3. CDR3 sequence (DNA): TGTGCCAGCAGTCGACCGACTGAGCAAGAGACCCAGTACTTC. Protein sequence: CASSRPTEQETQYF.